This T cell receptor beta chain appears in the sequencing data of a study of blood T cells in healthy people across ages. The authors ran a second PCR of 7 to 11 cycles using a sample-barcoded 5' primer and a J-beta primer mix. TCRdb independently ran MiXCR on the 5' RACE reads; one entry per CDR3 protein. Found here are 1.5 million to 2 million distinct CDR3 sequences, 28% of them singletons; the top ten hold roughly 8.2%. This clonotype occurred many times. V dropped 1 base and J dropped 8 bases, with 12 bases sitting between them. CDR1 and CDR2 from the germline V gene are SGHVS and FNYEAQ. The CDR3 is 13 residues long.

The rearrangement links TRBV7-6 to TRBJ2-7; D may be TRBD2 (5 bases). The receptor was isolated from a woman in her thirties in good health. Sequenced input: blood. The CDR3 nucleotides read TGTGCCAGCAGCTTAGTACTAGGCCCCCAGCAGTACTTC. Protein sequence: CASSLVLGPQQYF.